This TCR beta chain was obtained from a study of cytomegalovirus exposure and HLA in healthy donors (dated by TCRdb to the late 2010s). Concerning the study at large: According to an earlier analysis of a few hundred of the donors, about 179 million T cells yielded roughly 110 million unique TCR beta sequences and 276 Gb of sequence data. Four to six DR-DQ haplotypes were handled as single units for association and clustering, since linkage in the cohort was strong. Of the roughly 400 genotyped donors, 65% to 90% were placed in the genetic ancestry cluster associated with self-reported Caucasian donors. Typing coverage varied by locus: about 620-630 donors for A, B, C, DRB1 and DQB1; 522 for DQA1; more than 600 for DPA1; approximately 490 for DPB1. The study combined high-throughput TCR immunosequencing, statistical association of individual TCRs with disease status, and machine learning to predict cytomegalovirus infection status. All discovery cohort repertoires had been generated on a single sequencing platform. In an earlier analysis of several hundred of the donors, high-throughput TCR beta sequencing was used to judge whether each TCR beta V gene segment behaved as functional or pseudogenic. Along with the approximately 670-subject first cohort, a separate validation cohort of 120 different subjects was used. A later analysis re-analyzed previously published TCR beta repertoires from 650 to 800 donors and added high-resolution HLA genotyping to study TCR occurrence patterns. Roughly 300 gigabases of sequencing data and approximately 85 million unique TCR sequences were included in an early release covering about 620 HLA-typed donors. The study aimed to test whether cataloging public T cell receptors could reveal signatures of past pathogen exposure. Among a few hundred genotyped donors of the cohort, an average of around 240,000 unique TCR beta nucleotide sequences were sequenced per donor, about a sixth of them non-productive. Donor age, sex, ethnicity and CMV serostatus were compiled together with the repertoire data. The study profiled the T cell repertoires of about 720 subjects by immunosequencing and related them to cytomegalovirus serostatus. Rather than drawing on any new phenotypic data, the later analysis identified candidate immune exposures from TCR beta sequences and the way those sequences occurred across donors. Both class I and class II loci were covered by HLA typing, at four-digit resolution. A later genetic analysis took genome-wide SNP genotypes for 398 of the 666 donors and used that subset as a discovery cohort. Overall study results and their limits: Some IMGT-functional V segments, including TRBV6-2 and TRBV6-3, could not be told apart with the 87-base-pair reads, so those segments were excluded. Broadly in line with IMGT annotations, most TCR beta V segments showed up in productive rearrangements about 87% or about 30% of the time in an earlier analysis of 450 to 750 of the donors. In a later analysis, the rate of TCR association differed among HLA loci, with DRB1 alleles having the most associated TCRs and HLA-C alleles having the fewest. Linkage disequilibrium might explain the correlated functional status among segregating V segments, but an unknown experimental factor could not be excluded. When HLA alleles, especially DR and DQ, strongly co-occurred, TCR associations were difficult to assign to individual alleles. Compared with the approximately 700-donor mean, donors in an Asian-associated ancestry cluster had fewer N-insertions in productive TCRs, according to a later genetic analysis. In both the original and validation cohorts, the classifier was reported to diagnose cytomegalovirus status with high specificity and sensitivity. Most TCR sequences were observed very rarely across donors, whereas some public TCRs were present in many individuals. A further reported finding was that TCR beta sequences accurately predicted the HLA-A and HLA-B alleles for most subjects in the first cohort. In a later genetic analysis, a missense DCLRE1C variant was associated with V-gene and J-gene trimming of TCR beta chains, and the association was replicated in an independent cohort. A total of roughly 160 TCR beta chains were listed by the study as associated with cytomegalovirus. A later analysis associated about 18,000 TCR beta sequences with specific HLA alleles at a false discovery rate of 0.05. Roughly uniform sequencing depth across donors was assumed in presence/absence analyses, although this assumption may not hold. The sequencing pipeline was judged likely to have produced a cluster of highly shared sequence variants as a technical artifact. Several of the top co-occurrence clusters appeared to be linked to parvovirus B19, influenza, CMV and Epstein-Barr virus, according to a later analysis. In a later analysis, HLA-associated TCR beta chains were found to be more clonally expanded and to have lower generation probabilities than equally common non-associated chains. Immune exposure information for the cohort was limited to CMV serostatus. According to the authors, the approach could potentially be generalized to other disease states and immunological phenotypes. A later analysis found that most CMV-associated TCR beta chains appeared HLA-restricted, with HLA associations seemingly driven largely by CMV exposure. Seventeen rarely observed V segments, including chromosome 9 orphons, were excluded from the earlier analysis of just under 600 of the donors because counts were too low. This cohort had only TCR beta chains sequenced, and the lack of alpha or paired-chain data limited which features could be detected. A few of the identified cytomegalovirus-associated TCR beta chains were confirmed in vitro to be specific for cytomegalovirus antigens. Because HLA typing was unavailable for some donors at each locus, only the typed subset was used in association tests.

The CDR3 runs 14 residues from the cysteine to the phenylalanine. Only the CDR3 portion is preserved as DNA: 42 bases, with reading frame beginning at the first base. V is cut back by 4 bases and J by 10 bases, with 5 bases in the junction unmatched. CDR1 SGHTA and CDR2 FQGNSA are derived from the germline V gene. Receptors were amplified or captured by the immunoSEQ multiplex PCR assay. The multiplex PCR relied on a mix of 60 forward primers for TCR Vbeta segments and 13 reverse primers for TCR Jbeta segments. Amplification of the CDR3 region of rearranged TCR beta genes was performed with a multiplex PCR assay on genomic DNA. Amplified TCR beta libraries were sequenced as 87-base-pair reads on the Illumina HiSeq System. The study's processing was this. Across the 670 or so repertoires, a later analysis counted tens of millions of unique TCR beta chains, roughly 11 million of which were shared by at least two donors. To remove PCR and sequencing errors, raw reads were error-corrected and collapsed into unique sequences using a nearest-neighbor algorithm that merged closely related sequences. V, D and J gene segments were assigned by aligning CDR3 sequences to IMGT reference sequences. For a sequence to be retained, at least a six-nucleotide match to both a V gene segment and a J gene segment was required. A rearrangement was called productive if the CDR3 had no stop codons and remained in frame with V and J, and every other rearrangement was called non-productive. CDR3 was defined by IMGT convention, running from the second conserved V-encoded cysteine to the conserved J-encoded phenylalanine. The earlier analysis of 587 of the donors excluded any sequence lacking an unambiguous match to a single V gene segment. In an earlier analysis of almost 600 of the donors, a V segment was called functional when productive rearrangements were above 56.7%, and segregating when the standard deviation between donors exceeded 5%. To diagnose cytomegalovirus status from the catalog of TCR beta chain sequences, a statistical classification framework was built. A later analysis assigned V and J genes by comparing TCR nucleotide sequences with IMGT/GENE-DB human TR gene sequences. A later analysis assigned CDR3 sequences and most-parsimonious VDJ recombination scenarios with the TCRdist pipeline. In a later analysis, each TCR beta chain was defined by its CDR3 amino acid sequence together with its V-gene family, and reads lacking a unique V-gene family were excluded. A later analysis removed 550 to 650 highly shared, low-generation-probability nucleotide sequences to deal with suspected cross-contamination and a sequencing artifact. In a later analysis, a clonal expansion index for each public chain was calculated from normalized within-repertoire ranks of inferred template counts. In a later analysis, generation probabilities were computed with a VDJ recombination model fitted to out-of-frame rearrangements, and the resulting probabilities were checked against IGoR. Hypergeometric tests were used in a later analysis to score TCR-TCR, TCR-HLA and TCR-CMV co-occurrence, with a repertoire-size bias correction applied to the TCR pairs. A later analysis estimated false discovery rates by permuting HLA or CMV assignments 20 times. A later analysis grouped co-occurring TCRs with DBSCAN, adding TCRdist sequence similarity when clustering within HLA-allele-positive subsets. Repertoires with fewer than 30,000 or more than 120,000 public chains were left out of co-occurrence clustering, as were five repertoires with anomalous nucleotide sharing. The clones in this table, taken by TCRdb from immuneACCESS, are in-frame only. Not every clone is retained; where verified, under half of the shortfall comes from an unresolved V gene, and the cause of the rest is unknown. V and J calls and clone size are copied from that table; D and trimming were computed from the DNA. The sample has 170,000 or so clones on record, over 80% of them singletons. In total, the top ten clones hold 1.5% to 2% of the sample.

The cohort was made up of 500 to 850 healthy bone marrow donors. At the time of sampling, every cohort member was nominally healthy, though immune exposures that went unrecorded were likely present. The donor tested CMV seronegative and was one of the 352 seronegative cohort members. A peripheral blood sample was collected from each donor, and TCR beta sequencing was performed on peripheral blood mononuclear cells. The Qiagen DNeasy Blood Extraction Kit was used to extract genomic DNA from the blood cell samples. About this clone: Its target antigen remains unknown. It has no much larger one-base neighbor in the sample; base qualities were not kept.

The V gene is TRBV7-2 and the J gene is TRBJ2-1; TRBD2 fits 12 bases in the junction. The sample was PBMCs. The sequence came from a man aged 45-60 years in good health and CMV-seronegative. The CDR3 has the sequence CASSSRLAGDEQFF. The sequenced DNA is TGTGCCAGCAGCTCGAGACTAGCGGGGGACGAGCAGTTCTTC.